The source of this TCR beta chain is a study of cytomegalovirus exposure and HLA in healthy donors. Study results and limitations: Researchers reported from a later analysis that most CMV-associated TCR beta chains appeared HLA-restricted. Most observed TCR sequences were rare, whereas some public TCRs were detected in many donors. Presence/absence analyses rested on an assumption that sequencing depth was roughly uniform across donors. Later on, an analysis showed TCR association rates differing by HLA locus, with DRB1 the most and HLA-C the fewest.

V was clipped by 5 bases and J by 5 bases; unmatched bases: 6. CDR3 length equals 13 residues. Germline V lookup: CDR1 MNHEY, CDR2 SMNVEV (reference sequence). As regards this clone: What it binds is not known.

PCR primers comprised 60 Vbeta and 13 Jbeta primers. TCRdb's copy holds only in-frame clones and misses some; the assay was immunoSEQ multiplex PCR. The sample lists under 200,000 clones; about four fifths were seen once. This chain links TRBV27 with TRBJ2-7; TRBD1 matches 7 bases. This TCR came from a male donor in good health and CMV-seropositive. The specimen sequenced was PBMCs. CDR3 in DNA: TGTGCCAGCAGTCTCGGACAGGACAACGAGCAGTACTTC. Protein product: CASSLGQDNEQYF.